The 18 T cell receptor beta chains reported below all come from one sample, sequenced in a study of sequential checkpoint blockade in melanoma. Treatment reported: randomized to nivolumab then ipilimumab (arm A) or the reverse (arm B). The repertoire was sequenced with immunoSEQ multiplex PCR; TCRdb's copy has only in-frame clones and lacks some. The repertoire consists of about 35,000 clones, with roughly 81% occurring once and the leading ten covering 5.5%. The sequencing used CD8+ T cells sorted from blood (inferred from file names), collected from a patient given nivolumab and ipilimumab in sequence. These receptors were collected from a human donor with melanoma.

The genes are TRBV5-1 and TRBJ2-3, with 16 bases lining up with TRBD2. In germline, CDR1 is SGHRS, CDR2 YFSETQ. This CDR3 comprises 19 residues. J lost 4 bases, V lost 4 bases, and 12 bases had no gene match. In DNA form, the CDR3 reads TGCGCCAGCAGCCAACCGGGACTAGCGGGAGGGCCGGGGTCAGATACGCAGTATTTT. Translation: CASSQPGLAGGPGSDTQYF.

The rearrangement joins TRBV28 to TRBJ2-2; tentative D call: TRBD2 (5 bases). Germline V lookup: CDR1 MDHEN, CDR2 SYDVKM. The CDR3 extends over 13 amino acids. The V end was cut by 3 bases, the J end by 6 bases, with 8 bases between. CDR3 coding DNA: TGTGCCAGCAGTTTCCCTAGCTCCGGGGAGCTGTTTTTT. Translating gives CASSFPSSGELFF.

The rearrangement uses TRBV9 and TRBJ2-5; tentative D call: TRBD2 (5 bases). Deletions cut 0 bases from V and 5 bases from J, with 8 bases between. Germline values: CDR1 SGDLS, CDR2 YYNGEE. The CDR3 extends over 13 amino acids. The CDR3 nucleotides read TGTGCCAGCAGCGTAGACACGGGGGAGACCCAGTACTTC. Amino acids: CASSVDTGETQYF.

This sequence joins TRBV10-3 and TRBJ2-2; 8 bases match TRBD1. CDR3 length equals 15 residues. The germline V gene encodes CDR1 ENHRY and CDR2 SYGVKD. The V segment lost 4 bases and the J segment 3 bases; nucleotides outside the gene matches: 4. In nucleotides, the CDR3 is TGTGCCATCAGTGGTGTGACAGGGGACACCGGGGAGCTGTTTTTT. This encodes CAISGVTGDTGELFF.

The chain has TRBV4-1 and TRBJ2-3, with TRBD2 identical over 8 bases. J lost 4 bases, V lost 1 base, and 7 bases had no gene match. This CDR3 is 16 amino acids long. CDR1 and CDR2 from the germline V gene are MGHRA and YSYEKL. The CDR3 sequence: CASSQVMSGGSDTQYF. CDR3 coding DNA: TGCGCCAGCAGCCAAGTAATGAGCGGGGGATCAGATACGCAGTATTTT.

The chain has TRBV7-9 and TRBJ2-1; 13 bases are shared with TRBD2. The CDR3 consists of 15 residues. The germline V gene has CDR1 SEHNR and CDR2 FQNEAQ (reference sequence). Germline trimming cut 4 bases from V and 6 bases from J; bases unmatched to any gene: 3. CDR3: CASSYTSGGANEQFF. The CDR3 region has the DNA TGTGCCAGCAGCTACACTAGCGGGGGGGCCAATGAGCAGTTCTTC.

This chain's CDR3 is CASAEGENNEQFF. DNA of the CDR3: TGTGCCAGCGCGGAAGGGGAAAACAATGAGCAGTTCTTC. The rearrangement uses TRBV5-6 and TRBJ2-1; perhaps TRBD1 as D (5 bases). Between the trimmed V and J ends, which lost 7 bases and 5 bases, there was a span of 13 bases. This CDR3 has 13 amino acids. Germline V gene sequence: CDR1 SGHDT, CDR2 YYEEEE.

The CDR3 region has the DNA TGTGCCAGCAGCGTATGGGACACCGGAGAGACCCAGTACTTC. This translates into CASSVWDTGETQYF. V gene TRBV9 combines with J gene TRBJ2-5; weak D call: TRBD1 (6 bases). CDR3 size: 14 residues. In germline, CDR1 is SGDLS, CDR2 YYNGEE. Trimming left V 1 base short and J 4 bases short, with 11 bases between.

The J gene is TRBJ1-5, the V gene TRBV15, with 9 nucleotides matching TRBD1. The trim removed 5 bases at V and 7 bases at J, leaving 9 bases unmatched. The CDR3 runs to 15 residues. From germline, CDR1 is LNHNV and CDR2 YYDKDF (reference sequence). The CDR3 reads CATSADRGEGQPQHF. CDR3 in DNA: TGTGCCACCAGCGCGGACAGGGGAGAGGGGCAGCCCCAGCATTTT.

The gene calls are TRBV11-1 and TRBJ2-1; D may be TRBD2 (6 bases). The germline gives CDR1 SGHAT, CDR2 FQDESV (reference sequence). The CDR3 spans 15 residues. The V gene lost 3 bases and the J gene lost 4 bases, with 13 bases spanning the gap. The CDR3 DNA sequence: TGTGCCAGCAGCTTTTGGACGGGGGAATACAATGAGCAGTTCTTC. This translates into CASSFWTGEYNEQFF. The full variable domain, its missing parts supplied by reference TRBV11-1 and TRBJ2-1, is EAEVAQSPRYKITEKSQAVAFWCDPISGHATLYWYRQILGQGPELLVQFQDESVVDDSQLPKDRFSAERLKGVDSTLKIQPAELGDSAMYLCASSFWTGEYNEQFFGPGTRLTVL.

The chain combines TRBV5-4 with TRBJ2-2; 7 nucleotides align to TRBD1. The CDR3 consists of 16 residues. Germline lookup yields CDR1 SGHNT and CDR2 YYREEE (reference sequence). Losses at the gene ends were 0 bases for V and 3 bases for J; bases not matched to a gene: 5. CDR3 residues: CASSLGGQGDTGELFF. The DNA of the CDR3 is TGTGCCAGCAGCTTGGGGGGTCAGGGGGACACCGGGGAGCTGTTTTTT.

V usage is TRBV28 and J usage is TRBJ1-2; the D gene is possibly TRBD1 (6 bases). Per germline, CDR1 MDHEN and CDR2 SYDVKM. V lost 2 bases to trimming and J lost 4 bases, with 14 bases between them. This CDR3 spans 15 amino acids. In DNA, the CDR3 is TGTGCCAGCAGTTTACTCGGGGGGCCTGTCTATGGCTACACCTTC. This codes for CASSLLGGPVYGYTF.

V usage is TRBV30 and J usage is TRBJ1-1; D may be TRBD1 (6 bases). Germline V gene data show CDR1 as GTSNPN and CDR2 as SVGIG (reference sequence). This CDR3 region has 13 residues. V was trimmed by 2 bases and J by 2 bases, leaving 9 bases between them. This CDR3 is CAWSTGRNTEAFF. CDR3 coding DNA: TGTGCCTGGAGTACAGGGAGAAACACTGAAGCTTTCTTT.

The chain employs TRBV7-8 and TRBJ2-5; D perhaps matches TRBD2 (5 bases). CDR1 SGHVS and CDR2 FQNEAQ come from the germline V gene. The germline V and J ends were trimmed by 5 bases and 1 base, with 11 bases remaining between them. This CDR3 region has 14 residues. The CDR3 spells CASSRSSSQETQYF. The DNA of the CDR3 is TGTGCCAGCAGCCGCTCTAGCAGCCAAGAGACCCAGTACTTC.

This sequence joins TRBV19 and TRBJ2-1; D gene unclear. The V and J ends lost 1 base and 6 bases respectively, with 13 bases between them. Germline CDR1 reads LNHDA; CDR2 reads SQIVND (reference sequence). The length of the CDR3 is 15 residues. CDR3 nucleotide sequence: TGTGCCAGTAGTATAGCTCCCCTCACCGGCAATGAGCAGTTCTTC. Protein product: CASSIAPLTGNEQFF.

The V and J genes are TRBV27 and TRBJ2-5; 8 nucleotides line up with TRBD2. Germline V lookup: CDR1 MNHEY, CDR2 SMNVEV (reference sequence). J gave up 7 bases and V 0 bases, and 10 bases lay outside the gene matches. There are 16 residues in the CDR3. This CDR3 is CASSLSVAGPPGTQYF. The CDR3, as DNA: TGTGCCAGCAGTTTATCGGTAGCGGGGCCCCCGGGGACCCAGTACTTC.

The J gene is TRBJ1-6, the V gene TRBV6-1; D not resolved. Germline assignment: CDR1 MNHNS and CDR2 SASEGT. This CDR3 contains 13 residues. V lost 3 bases to trimming and J lost 2 bases, with 2 bases between them. CDR3 in DNA: TGTGCCAGCAGTGACACCTATAATTCACCCCTCCACTTT. It specifies CASSDTYNSPLHF.

This sequence joins TRBV25-1 and TRBJ2-1, with 9 bases aligning to TRBD1. The CDR3 has 15 amino acids. After removal of 5 bases from V and 7 bases from J, the junction contained 9 bases not matched to a gene. The germline gives CDR1 MGHDK, CDR2 SYGVNS. The DNA for the CDR3 is TGTGCCAGCAGTACAGGGACAGGGACATTAAATGAGCAGTTCTTC. This gives the protein CASSTGTGTLNEQFF.